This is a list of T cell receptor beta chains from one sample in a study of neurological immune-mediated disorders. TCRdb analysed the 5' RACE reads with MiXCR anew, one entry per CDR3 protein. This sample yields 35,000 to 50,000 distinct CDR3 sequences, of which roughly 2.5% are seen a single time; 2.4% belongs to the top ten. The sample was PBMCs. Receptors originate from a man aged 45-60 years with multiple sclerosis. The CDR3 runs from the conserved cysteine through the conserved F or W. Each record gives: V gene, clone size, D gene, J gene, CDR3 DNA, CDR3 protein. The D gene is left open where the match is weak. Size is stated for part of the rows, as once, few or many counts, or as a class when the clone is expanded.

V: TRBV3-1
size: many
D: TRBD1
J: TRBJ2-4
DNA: TGTGCCAGCAGCCAGGCTGAGCAGGGGGCAAACATTCAGTACTTC
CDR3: CASSQAEQGANIQYF

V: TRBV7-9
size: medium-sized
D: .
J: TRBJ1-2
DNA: TGTGCCAGCAGTCTCACAGGGAGCTACACCTTC
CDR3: CASSLTGSYTF

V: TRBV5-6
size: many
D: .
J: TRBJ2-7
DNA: TGTGCCAGCAGCTTGGGTGGGACTTTGGAGCAGTACTTC
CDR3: CASSLGGTLEQYF

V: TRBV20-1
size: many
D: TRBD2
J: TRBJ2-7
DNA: TGCAGTGCCCTTGGACTAGCGGGGGAACATGAGTACTTC
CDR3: CSALGLAGEHEYF

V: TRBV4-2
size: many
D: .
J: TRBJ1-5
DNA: TGTGCCAGCAGCCAAGAATGGGGAGGACAGCCCCAGCATTTT
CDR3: CASSQEWGGQPQHF

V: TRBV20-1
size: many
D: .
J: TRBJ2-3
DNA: TGCAGTGCCGGCCCCGAGAGCGCCGATACGCAGTATTTT
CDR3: CSAGPESADTQYF

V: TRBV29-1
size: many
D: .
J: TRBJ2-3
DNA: TGCAGCGCCAGGGGCGACCAACGAGGAAGCACAGATACGCAGTATTTT
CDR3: CSARGDQRGSTDTQYF

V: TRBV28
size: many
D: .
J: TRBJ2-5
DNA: TGTGCCAGCAGCCGGGGACTGTTACAAGAGACCCAGTACTTC
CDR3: CASSRGLLQETQYF

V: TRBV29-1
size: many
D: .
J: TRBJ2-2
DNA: TGCAGCGCCGTGGGGCTAGTAGGCGGGGAGCTGTTTTTT
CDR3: CSAVGLVGGELFF

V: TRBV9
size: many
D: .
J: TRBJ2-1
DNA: TGTGCCAGCAGCACCCCAGGGGTTTACAATGAGCAGTTCTTC
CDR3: CASSTPGVYNEQFF

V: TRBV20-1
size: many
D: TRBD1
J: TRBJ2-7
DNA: TGCAGTGCTTGGACAGGGATCACCTACGAGCAGTACTTC
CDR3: CSAWTGITYEQYF

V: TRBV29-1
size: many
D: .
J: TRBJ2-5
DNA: TGCAGCTTTGCGGAGCTCCGGCAGACCCAGTACTTC
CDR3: CSFAELRQTQYF

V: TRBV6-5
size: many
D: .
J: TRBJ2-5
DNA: TGTGCCAGCAGTTCTTTCGGGGAGACCCAGTACTTC
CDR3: CASSSFGETQYF

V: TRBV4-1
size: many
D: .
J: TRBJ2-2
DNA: TGCGCCAGCAGCCAAGATTGGACAGTCACCACCGGGGAGCTGTTTTTT
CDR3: CASSQDWTVTTGELFF

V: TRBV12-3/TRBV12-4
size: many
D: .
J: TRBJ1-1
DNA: TGTGCCAGCAGTTTATCCCCTCGACAGGACACTGAAGCTTTCTTT
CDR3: CASSLSPRQDTEAFF

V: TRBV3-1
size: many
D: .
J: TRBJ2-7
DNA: TGTGCCAGCAGCCCCGGGACCCCGAGGAGCTCGTACGAGCAGTACTTC
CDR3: CASSPGTPRSSYEQYF

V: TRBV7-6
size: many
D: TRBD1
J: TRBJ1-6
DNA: TGTGCCAGCAGCTGGACAGGGGCGAATTCACCCCTCCACTTT
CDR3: CASSWTGANSPLHF

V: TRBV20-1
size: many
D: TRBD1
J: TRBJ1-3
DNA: TGCAGTGCCCGGACAGGGACGGACACCATATATTTT
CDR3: CSARTGTDTIYF

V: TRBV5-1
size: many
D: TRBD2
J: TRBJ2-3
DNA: TGCGCCAGCAGCTCCGGGACTATTACAGATACGCAGTATTTT
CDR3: CASSSGTITDTQYF

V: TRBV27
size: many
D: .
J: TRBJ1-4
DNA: TGTGCCAGCAGTTTTATGGGGGCGGGTGAAAAACTGTTTTTT
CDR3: CASSFMGAGEKLFF

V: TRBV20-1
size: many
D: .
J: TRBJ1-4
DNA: TGCAGTGCTAGAGATGGCAGGGGAAGCGAAAAACTGTTTTTT
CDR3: CSARDGRGSEKLFF

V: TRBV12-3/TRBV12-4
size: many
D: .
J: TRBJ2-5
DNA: TGTGCCAGCAGTTTTCTCAGCCAAGAGACCCAGTACTTC
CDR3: CASSFLSQETQYF

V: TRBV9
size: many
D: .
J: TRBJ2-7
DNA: TGTGCCAGCAGCGTAGCGGTCGGGGACGAGCAGTACTTC
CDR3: CASSVAVGDEQYF

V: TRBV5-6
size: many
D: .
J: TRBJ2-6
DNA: TGTGCCAGCAGCTACTACAGGGCCTCTGGGGCCAACGTCCTGACTTTC
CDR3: CASSYYRASGANVLTF

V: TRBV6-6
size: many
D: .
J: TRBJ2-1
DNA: TGTGCCAGCATTCCGACAGATAGCTCCTACAATGAGCAGTTCTTC
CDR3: CASIPTDSSYNEQFF

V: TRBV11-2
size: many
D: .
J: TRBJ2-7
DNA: TGTGCCAGCAGCTTAGACAATACCTTCTACGAGCAGTACTTC
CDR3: CASSLDNTFYEQYF

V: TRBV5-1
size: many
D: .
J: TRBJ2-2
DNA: TGCGCCAGCAGGGAGGTTGCGAACACCGGGGAGCTGTTTTTT
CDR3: CASREVANTGELFF

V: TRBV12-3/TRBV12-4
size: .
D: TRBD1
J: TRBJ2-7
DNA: TGTGCCAGCAGGTACGACCGGGACAGGGAGCAGTACTTC
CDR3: CASRYDRDREQYF

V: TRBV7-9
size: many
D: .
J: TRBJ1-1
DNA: TGTGCCAGCAGCTTAGGGACAGTGAACACTGAAGCTTTCTTT
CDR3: CASSLGTVNTEAFF

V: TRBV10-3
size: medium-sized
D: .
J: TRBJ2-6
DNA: TGTGCCATCAGTGACTCTTTAACAGAGGTGTCTGGGGCCAACGTCCTGACTTTC
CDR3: CAISDSLTEVSGANVLTF

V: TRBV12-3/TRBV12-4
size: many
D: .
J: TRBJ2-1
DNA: TGTGCCAGCAGTTGGGCGGGAAGCTCCTACAATGAGCAGTTCTTC
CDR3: CASSWAGSSYNEQFF

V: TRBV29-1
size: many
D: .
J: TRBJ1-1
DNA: TGCAGCGTTGAAGGTTCCGGGCGGACTGAAGCTTTCTTT
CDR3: CSVEGSGRTEAFF

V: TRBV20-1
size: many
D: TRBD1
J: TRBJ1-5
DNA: TGCAGGCCACAGGGGGAGGCATTAGGTCAGCCCCAGCATTTT
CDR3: CRPQGEALGQPQHF

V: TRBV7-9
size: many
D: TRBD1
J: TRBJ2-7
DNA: TGTGCCAGCAGCTCCGGGACAGGCTCGTTTGAGCAGTACTTC
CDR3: CASSSGTGSFEQYF

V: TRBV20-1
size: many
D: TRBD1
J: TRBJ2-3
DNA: TGCAGTGCTAGAGGGGACAGGGGGGGCACAGATACGCAGTATTTT
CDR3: CSARGDRGGTDTQYF

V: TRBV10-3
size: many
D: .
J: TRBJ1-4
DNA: TGTGCCATCAGTGAATTCGGGGGTTTGGGAAATGAAAAACTGTTTTTT
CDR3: CAISEFGGLGNEKLFF

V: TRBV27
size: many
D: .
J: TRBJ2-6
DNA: TGTGCCAGCAGTCCCATAAATTCGAATTCTGGGGCCAACGTCCTGACTTTC
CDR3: CASSPINSNSGANVLTF

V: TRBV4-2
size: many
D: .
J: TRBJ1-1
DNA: TGTGCCAGCAGCCAAGGCTCGGTCAGGAACACTGAAGCTTTCTTT
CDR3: CASSQGSVRNTEAFF

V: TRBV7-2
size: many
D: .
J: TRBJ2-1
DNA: TGTGCCAGCAGCTTAGTTTTGTACGAGCCTCAAGCCGATGAGCAGTTCTTC
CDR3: CASSLVLYEPQADEQFF

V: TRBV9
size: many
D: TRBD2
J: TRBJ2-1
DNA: TGTGCCAGCAGCGTCAACGGGGGGTCCTACAATGAGCAGTTCTTC
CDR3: CASSVNGGSYNEQFF

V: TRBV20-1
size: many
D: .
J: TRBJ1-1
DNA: TGCAGTGCCAGAGATATAGGGCAGGGCACTGAAGCTTTCTTT
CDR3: CSARDIGQGTEAFF

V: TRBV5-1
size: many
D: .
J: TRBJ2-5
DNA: TGCGCCAGCAGCCGAGAAAGTTGGGGCGGAGATCAAGAGACCCAGTACTTC
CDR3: CASSRESWGGDQETQYF

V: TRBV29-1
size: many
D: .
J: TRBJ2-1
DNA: TGCAGCGGTGACAACCGAGGCAATGAGCAGTTCTTC
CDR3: CSGDNRGNEQFF

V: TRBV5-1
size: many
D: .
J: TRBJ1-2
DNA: TGCGCCAGCAGCTTGGAAACCGGCTATGGCTACACCTTC
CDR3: CASSLETGYGYTF

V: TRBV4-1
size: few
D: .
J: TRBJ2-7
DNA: TGCGCCAGCAGCCAAGCAGCTGGGGCATACGAGCAGTACTTC
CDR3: CASSQAAGAYEQYF

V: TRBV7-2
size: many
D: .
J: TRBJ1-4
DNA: TGTGCCAGCAGCTTAGGGGCTAGGGACAATGAAAAACTGTTTTTT
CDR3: CASSLGARDNEKLFF

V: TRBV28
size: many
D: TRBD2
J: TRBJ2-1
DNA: TGTGCCAGCAGTTACGGGACTAGCGGGGGCCAAAGGGTTGAGCAGTTCTTC
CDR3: CASSYGTSGGQRVEQFF

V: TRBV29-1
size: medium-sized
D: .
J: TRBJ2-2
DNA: TGCAGCCCTAACACCGGGGAGCTGTTTTTT
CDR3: CSPNTGELFF

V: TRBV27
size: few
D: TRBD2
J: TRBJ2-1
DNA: TGTGCCAGCAGTTACGACTATGCGGGGGGTAATAATGAGCAGTTCTTC
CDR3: CASSYDYAGGNNEQFF

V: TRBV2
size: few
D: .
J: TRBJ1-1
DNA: TGTGCCAGCAGCGCTAATTCTCCTGAAGCTTTCTTT
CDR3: CASSANSPEAFF

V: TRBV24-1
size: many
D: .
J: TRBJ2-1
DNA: TGTGCCACCAGTGATTTGCAGAGTCTGGGGACCTACAATGAGCAGTTCTTC
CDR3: CATSDLQSLGTYNEQFF

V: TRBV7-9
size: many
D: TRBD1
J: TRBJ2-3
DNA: TGTGCCAGCAGCTGGGACAGGACAGATACGCAGTATTTT
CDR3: CASSWDRTDTQYF

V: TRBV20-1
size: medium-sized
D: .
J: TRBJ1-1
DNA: TGCAGTGCTCCACAGTTGAACACTGAAGCTTTCTTT
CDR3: CSAPQLNTEAFF

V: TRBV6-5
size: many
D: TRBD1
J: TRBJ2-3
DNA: TGTGCCAGCAGTTACACGACAGGGGCGGATACGCAGTATTTT
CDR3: CASSYTTGADTQYF

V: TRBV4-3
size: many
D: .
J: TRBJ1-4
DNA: TGCGCCAGCAGCCAAGGGGTCCGGCAGAATGAAAAACTGTTTTTT
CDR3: CASSQGVRQNEKLFF